This entry concerns a single T cell receptor (beta chain). In this sample, this clone turned up once. Its specific antigen is unknown. Per-base quality was not reported, and no clone a single base away is much larger than it. Its CDR3 holds 17 amino acids, cysteine through phenylalanine. CDR3 DNA only is kept here, 51 bases in frame from base 1. CDR1 and CDR2, looked up from the germline V gene (reference sequence), are MNHEY and SMNVEV. V lost 0 bases and J lost 5 bases; the stretch between them is 19 bases long. The cohort consisted of 650 to 850 healthy bone marrow donors. Cohort members were all nominally healthy when sampled, although unrecorded immune exposures were likely present. The donor was CMV seropositive and belonged to the group of a few hundred seropositive cohort members. A peripheral blood sample was provided by each donor, and peripheral blood mononuclear cells were used for TCR beta sequencing. Genomic DNA extraction from the blood cell samples was performed with the Qiagen DNeasy Blood Extraction Kit.

This specimen comes from a study of cytomegalovirus exposure and HLA in healthy donors listed by TCRdb under 2017. As for the study more broadly: An earlier analysis of 587 of the donors reported approximately 280 Gb of sequence data and 95 million to 130 million unique TCR beta sequences obtained from 150 million to 200 million T cells. The number of typed donors differed by locus: roughly 629-630 for A, B, C, DRB1 and DQB1; some 500 for DQA1; over 600 for DPA1; and about 450 for DPB1. A separate validation cohort of roughly 130 different subjects was used in addition to the 666-subject first cohort. About 330 gigabases of sequencing data and roughly 81 million unique TCR sequences made up an early release that covered several hundred HLA-typed donors. To predict cytomegalovirus infection status, the study combined high-throughput TCR immunosequencing, statistical association of individual TCRs with disease status, and machine learning. Class I and class II HLA loci were covered by the typing at four-digit resolution. Among the roughly 390 genotyped donors, roughly 80% belonged to the genetic ancestry cluster associated with self-reported Caucasian donors. All discovery cohort repertoires had been generated using a single sequencing platform. On average, about 240,000 unique TCR beta nucleotide sequences were sequenced per donor among about 400 genotyped donors of the cohort, with roughly 18% of those sequences being non-productive. Using immunosequencing, the study profiled T cell repertoires from 640 or so subjects and related those repertoires to cytomegalovirus serostatus. A later analysis re-analyzed previously published TCR beta repertoires from 500 to 700 donors and added high-resolution HLA genotyping to study TCR occurrence patterns. Four to six DR-DQ haplotypes were handled as single units for association and clustering, since linkage in the cohort was strong. An earlier analysis of about 600 of the donors used high-throughput TCR beta sequencing to judge whether each TCR beta V gene segment behaved as functional or pseudogenic. In the later analysis, no new phenotypic data were used to find candidate immune exposures; instead, reliance was placed on TCR beta sequences and their occurrence across donors. In a later genetic analysis, genome-wide SNP genotypes for 398 of the 666 donors were used, and that subset was treated as a discovery cohort. Alongside the repertoire data, information on donor age, sex, ethnicity and CMV serostatus was compiled. The study was designed to test whether signatures of past pathogen exposure could be identified by cataloging public T cell receptors. What the study reported, not specific to this receptor: Presence/absence analyses assumed roughly uniform sequencing depth across donors, an assumption that may not hold. According to a later analysis, most CMV-associated TCR beta chains appeared to be HLA-restricted, and the HLA associations seemed to be driven largely by CMV exposure. The authors suggested that the approach could potentially be extended to other disease states and immunological phenotypes. Across donors, most TCR sequences were observed very rarely, whereas some public TCRs were present in many individuals. For the cohort, immune exposure information was limited to CMV serostatus. Some IMGT-functional V segments, including TRBV6-2 and TRBV6-3, could not be distinguished by the 87-base-pair reads and were therefore excluded. Because counts were too low, some 16 rarely observed V segments, including chromosome 9 orphons, were excluded from the earlier analysis of about 500 of the donors. In a later analysis, several top co-occurrence clusters were reported to appear linked to parvovirus B19, influenza, CMV and Epstein-Barr virus. Compared with the roughly 670-donor mean, donors in an Asian-associated ancestry cluster had fewer N-insertions in productive TCRs, according to a later genetic analysis. A few of the identified cytomegalovirus-associated TCR beta chains were confirmed in vitro to be specific for cytomegalovirus antigens. A further reported finding was that TCR beta sequences accurately predicted the HLA-A and HLA-B alleles for most subjects in the first cohort. An association between a missense DCLRE1C variant and V-gene and J-gene trimming of TCR beta chains was found in a later genetic analysis and replicated in an independent cohort. The sequencing pipeline was judged likely to have produced a cluster of highly shared sequence variants as a technical artifact. In a later analysis, HLA-associated TCR beta chains showed more clonal expansion and lower generation probabilities than non-associated chains that were equally common. Because HLA typing was missing for some donors at each locus, association tests included only the typed subset. Linkage disequilibrium might explain the correlated functional status among segregating V segments, but an unknown experimental factor could not be excluded. In an earlier analysis of approximately 590 of the donors, most TCR beta V segments appeared in productive rearrangements about 90% or about 30% of the time, broadly matching IMGT annotations. At a false discovery rate of 0.05, a later analysis linked some 18,000 TCR beta sequences to specific HLA alleles. In a later analysis, TCR association rates were found to vary across HLA loci, with the most associated TCRs seen for DRB1 alleles and the fewest for HLA-C alleles. The classifier was reported to diagnose cytomegalovirus status with high specificity and sensitivity in both the original and validation cohorts. This cohort had only TCR beta chains sequenced, and the lack of alpha or paired-chain data limited which features could be detected. The study listed 164 TCR beta chains as associated with cytomegalovirus. When HLA alleles, especially DR and DQ, strongly co-occurred, TCR associations were difficult to assign to individual alleles.

The library was generated by the immunoSEQ multiplex PCR assay. The multiplex PCR relied on a mix of 60 forward primers for TCR Vbeta segments and 13 reverse primers for TCR Jbeta segments. A multiplex PCR assay on genomic DNA amplified the CDR3 region of rearranged TCR beta genes. The Illumina HiSeq System was used to sequence the amplified TCR beta libraries as 87-base-pair reads. The source study handled its data this way. Across the roughly 640 repertoires, a later analysis counted approximately 75 million unique TCR beta chains, 8.5 million to 12 million of which were shared by at least two donors. Raw reads were error-corrected and collapsed into unique sequences by a nearest-neighbor algorithm in which closely related sequences were merged to remove PCR and sequencing errors. CDR3 sequences were aligned to IMGT reference sequences to assign V, D and J gene segments. For a sequence to be retained, a match of at least six nucleotides was required to both a V gene segment and a J gene segment. A rearrangement counted as productive if the CDR3 had no stop codons and remained in frame with V and J, and every other rearrangement counted as non-productive. CDR3 was defined according to IMGT convention as the region running from the second conserved V-encoded cysteine to the conserved J-encoded phenylalanine. The earlier analysis of 587 of the donors excluded any sequence lacking an unambiguous match to a single V gene segment. An earlier analysis of fewer than 650 of the donors classified V segments as functional when productive rearrangements were above 56.7% and as segregating when the standard deviation between donors was above 5%. To diagnose cytomegalovirus status from the catalog of TCR beta chain sequences, a statistical classification framework was built. V and J gene assignment, in a later analysis, came from comparing TCR nucleotide sequences with IMGT/GENE-DB human TR gene sequences. Using the TCRdist pipeline, a later analysis assigned CDR3 sequences along with most-parsimonious VDJ recombination scenarios. In a later analysis, each TCR beta chain was defined by its CDR3 amino acid sequence together with its V-gene family, and reads without a unique V-gene family were excluded. In a later analysis, 450 to 600 highly shared, low-generation-probability nucleotide sequences were removed to address suspected cross-contamination and a sequencing artifact. A later analysis calculated a clonal expansion index for each public chain from normalized within-repertoire ranks of inferred template counts. In a later analysis, generation probabilities were computed using a VDJ recombination model fitted to out-of-frame rearrangements, and the results were checked against IGoR. In a later analysis, TCR-TCR, TCR-HLA and TCR-CMV co-occurrence was scored with hypergeometric tests, and a repertoire-size bias correction was applied to TCR pairs. False discovery rates were estimated in a later analysis by permuting HLA or CMV assignments 20 times. A later analysis grouped co-occurring TCRs with DBSCAN, adding TCRdist sequence similarity when clustering within HLA-allele-positive subsets. For co-occurrence clustering, repertoires with fewer than 30,000 or more than 120,000 public chains were excluded, along with roughly 5 repertoires with anomalous nucleotide sharing. TCRdb stores this immuneACCESS table with in-frame sequences only. Part of the clones is absent; in the studies checked, under half of the shortfall reflects unresolved V genes, and no reason is known for the rest. That table is the source of V, J and clone size, and D and trimming were worked out from the DNA. The sample table lists roughly 100,000 clones, more than 75% of them with a count of one. 9% to 12% of the sample comes from the top ten.

The sequence was collected from a woman aged 18-29 years in good health and CMV-seropositive. The sequence joins TRBV27 to TRBJ2-5; matching of 7 bases hints at TRBD2 as the D gene. Sequenced input: PBMCs. The sequenced DNA is TGTGCCAGCAGTTTATCGGCTGGGAGGGGGGGCTCGGAGACCCAGTACTTC. This encodes CASSLSAGRGGSETQYF.